A selection of T cell receptor beta chains follows, all from one sample in a study of blood T cell repertoires in COVID-19. TCRdb keeps only in-frame clones here, not all; method: immunoSEQ multiplex PCR. The table shows some 200,000 clones, with more than 80% occurring only once. The material sequenced was peripheral blood. These receptor sequences come from a woman aged 40 to 50 with COVID-19, enrolled during active disease. CDR3s include the opening cysteine and the closing phenylalanine or tryptophan. D genes are given only for firm matches. Part of the rows lack a size; the others show once, few, many or a class for expanded clones.

.	TRBJ2-2	.	TRBV5-1	15	CASSLQGADTGELFF	TGCGCCAGCAGCTTGCAAGGGGCCGACACCGGGGAGCTGTTTTTT
TRBD1	TRBJ2-7	once	TRBV4-1	16	CASSQDKGTGLYEQYF	TGCGCCAGCAGCCAAGACAAAGGGACAGGGCTCTACGAGCAGTACTTC
TRBD2	TRBJ2-3	.	TRBV7-3	17	CASSLRPSGSGADTQYF	TGTGCCAGCAGCTTACGACCGAGCGGGAGCGGGGCAGATACGCAGTATTTT
.	TRBJ1-2	.	TRBV7-2	13	CASRPKSGDGYTF	TGTGCCAGCAGACCAAAATCAGGGGATGGCTACACCTTC
TRBD1	TRBJ1-2	.	TRBV10-2	13	CASSSTGQAGYTF	TGCGCCAGCAGTTCAACCGGACAGGCTGGCTACACCTTC
TRBD2	TRBJ2-7	.	TRBV3-1/TRBV3-2	16	CASSQTSGRPPNEQYF	TGTGCCAGCAGCCAGACTAGCGGGAGGCCCCCTAACGAGCAGTACTTC
.	TRBJ2-7	.	TRBV6-5	16	CASSSTHPTASGEQYF	TGTGCCAGCAGTTCAACTCATCCTACCGCCTCTGGCGAGCAGTACTTC
.	TRBJ1-2	.	TRBV3-1/TRBV3-2	14	CASSRDLGGVGYTF	TGTGCCAGCAGCCGGGACCTCGGCGGGGTTGGCTACACCTTC
TRBD1	TRBJ2-2	.	TRBV19	15	CASRSPGGNTGELFF	TGTGCCAGTAGATCCCCAGGGGGGAACACCGGGGAGCTGTTTTTT
TRBD2	TRBJ2-1	.	TRBV2	17	CASSEALGLAGNNEQFF	TGTGCCAGCAGTGAAGCGCTGGGACTAGCGGGGAACAATGAGCAGTTCTTC
TRBD2	TRBJ2-1	.	TRBV3-1/TRBV3-2	19	CASSQDVLVAGTPPHEQFF	TGTGCCAGCAGCCAAGATGTATTGGTAGCGGGGACCCCTCCCCATGAGCAGTTCTTC
.	TRBJ2-1	.	TRBV27	15	CASALLPSSYNEQFF	TGTGCCAGCGCCCTGTTGCCGAGCTCCTACAATGAGCAGTTCTTC
.	TRBJ1-2	.	TRBV5-3	16	CARSFGRRDIDYGYTF	TGTGCCAGAAGCTTTGGTAGACGGGACATAGACTATGGCTACACCTTC
.	TRBJ1-4	.	TRBV7-9	16	CASSSRVTATNEKLFF	TGTGCCAGCAGCTCCAGGGTGACAGCAACTAATGAAAAACTGTTTTTT
.	TRBJ1-5	.	TRBV30	13	CAWSPGGHQPQHF	TGTGCCTGGAGTCCGGGGGGGCATCAGCCCCAGCATTTT
TRBD2	TRBJ2-1	.	TRBV9	16	CASSAPAGGPGVEQFF	TGTGCCAGCAGCGCTCCAGCGGGGGGGCCTGGTGTTGAGCAGTTCTTC
.	TRBJ1-1	once	TRBV18	12	CASSPQPTEAFF	TGTGCCAGCTCACCCCAGCCGACAGAAGCTTTCTTT
TRBD1	TRBJ2-5	.	TRBV27	15	CASRRTGQNQETQYF	TGTGCCAGCAGGCGGACAGGGCAGAATCAAGAGACCCAGTACTTC
TRBD1	TRBJ1-3	few	TRBV6-1	19	CASSVFGTGGHRSGNTIYF	TGTGCCAGCAGTGTTTTCGGGACAGGGGGCCATAGATCGGGAAACACCATATATTTT
.	TRBJ2-4	.	TRBV6-1	12	CASSEGSMVQYF	TGTGCCAGCAGTGAGGGCAGTATGGTTCAGTACTTC
TRBD1	TRBJ2-5	.	TRBV5-8	14	CASRGRTGKETQYF	TGTGCCAGCAGGGGTCGGACAGGGAAAGAGACCCAGTACTTC
.	TRBJ1-1	.	TRBV11-3	15	CASSPGGRVGTEAFF	TGTGCCAGCAGCCCCGGGGGGCGCGTAGGCACTGAAGCTTTCTTT
TRBD1	TRBJ2-5	.	TRBV18	14	CASSPGQGQETQYF	TGTGCCAGCTCACCGGGACAGGGCCAAGAGACCCAGTACTTC
TRBD1	TRBJ2-5	.	TRBV7-9	15	CASSSWTGGQETQYF	TGTGCCAGCAGCTCTTGGACAGGGGGACAAGAGACCCAGTACTTC
.	TRBJ2-7	.	TRBV6-6	16	CASSWSPRTASYEQYF	TGTGCCAGCAGTTGGTCCCCTCGGACAGCCTCCTACGAGCAGTACTTC
.	TRBJ1-2	.	TRBV2	15	CASTLDGGHRSGYTF	TGTGCCAGCACCTTGGACGGAGGGCATCGTAGTGGCTACACCTTC
.	TRBJ2-1	.	TRBV11-2	17	CASSQLGRRGRYDEQFF	TGTGCCAGCAGCCAATTAGGACGGCGGGGTCGCTACGATGAGCAGTTCTTC
TRBD1	TRBJ1-4	.	TRBV5-5	16	CASSLETGAAHEKLFF	TGTGCCAGCAGCTTGGAAACAGGGGCAGCGCATGAAAAACTGTTTTTT
.	TRBJ2-5	.	TRBV6-5	14	CASSTLTQQETQYF	TGTGCCAGCAGTACTTTGACTCAACAAGAGACCCAGTACTTC
.	TRBJ2-5	.	TRBV4-1	14	CASSQDGGGETQYF	TGCGCCAGCAGCCAAGATGGAGGTGGGGAGACCCAGTACTTC
.	TRBJ1-3	.	TRBV10-3	14	CAISTSISGNTIYF	TGTGCCATCAGCACGTCTATCTCTGGAAACACCATATATTTT
TRBD2	TRBJ2-1	.	TRBV7-9	16	CASSSPTSGRAHEQFF	TGTGCCAGCAGCTCCCCAACTAGCGGGAGGGCCCATGAGCAGTTCTTC
TRBD1	TRBJ2-2	.	TRBV6-5	15	CASRNRDRNTGELFF	TGTGCCAGCAGGAACCGGGACAGGAACACCGGGGAGCTGTTTTTT
.	TRBJ2-1	.	TRBV11-2	13	CASSTQLDNEQFF	TGTGCCAGCAGTACACAGCTTGACAATGAACAGTTCTTC
TRBD2	TRBJ2-3	once	TRBV10-2	15	CASGTSGGAGDTQYF	TGCGCCAGTGGGACTAGCGGGGGGGCTGGAGATACGCAGTATTTT
.	TRBJ2-5	.	TRBV3-1/TRBV3-2	16	CASSRLRGGLGETQYF	TGTGCCAGCAGCCGGTTGAGGGGGGGCCTTGGGGAGACCCAGTACTTC
.	TRBJ2-1	.	TRBV21-1	14	CASSKEGARNEQFF	TGTGCCAGCAGCAAAGAGGGGGCGAGAAATGAGCAGTTCTTC
TRBD1	TRBJ2-7	.	TRBV2	13	CASRWQGAYEQYF	TGTGCCAGCAGATGGCAGGGGGCCTACGAGCAGTACTTC
TRBD2	TRBJ2-1	.	TRBV6-5	14	CASSYSSSGNEQFF	TGTGCCAGCAGTTACTCGTCTAGCGGCAATGAGCAGTTCTTC
.	TRBJ2-5	.	TRBV19	11	CASTLGGTQYF	TGTGCCAGTACCCTTGGGGGCACCCAGTACTTC
TRBD1	TRBJ1-4	.	TRBV19	13	CAVQGAAREKLFF	TGTGCCGTTCAGGGGGCTGCGAGAGAAAAACTGTTTTTT
.	TRBJ2-2	.	TRBV19	12	CASNVGPGELFF	TGTGCCAGTAACGTGGGCCCCGGGGAGCTGTTTTTT
TRBD1	TRBJ2-1	.	TRBV7-9	16	CASSNTGQGVWNEQFF	TGTGCCAGCAGCAACACGGGACAGGGGGTTTGGAATGAGCAGTTCTTC
TRBD2	TRBJ2-1	.	TRBV2	19	CASSLLGLAAPGSYNEQFF	TGTGCCAGCAGCTTACTGGGACTAGCGGCCCCGGGCTCCTACAATGAGCAGTTCTTC
.	TRBJ1-2	many	TRBV7-9	16	CASSELNRQTNYGYTF	TGTGCCAGCAGCGAATTGAACAGGCAAACTAACTATGGCTACACCTTC
.	TRBJ1-1	once	TRBV30	14	CAWISGVGNTEAFF	TGTGCCTGGATTTCAGGGGTGGGGAACACTGAAGCTTTCTTT
.	TRBJ2-1	.	TRBV4-1	15	CASSTQGSSYNEQFF	TGCGCCAGCAGCACCCAGGGCAGCTCCTACAATGAGCAGTTCTTC
.	TRBJ1-5	.	TRBV29-1	12	CSVGMTNQPQHF	TGCAGCGTTGGTATGACAAATCAGCCCCAGCATTTT
TRBD1	TRBJ2-7	.	TRBV28	15	CASSFFAGGVYEQYF	TGTGCCAGCAGTTTTTTTGCAGGGGGCGTCTACGAGCAGTACTTC
TRBD1	TRBJ1-1	.	TRBV29-1	12	CSVNRGNTEAFF	TGCAGCGTTAACAGGGGAAACACTGAAGCTTTCTTT